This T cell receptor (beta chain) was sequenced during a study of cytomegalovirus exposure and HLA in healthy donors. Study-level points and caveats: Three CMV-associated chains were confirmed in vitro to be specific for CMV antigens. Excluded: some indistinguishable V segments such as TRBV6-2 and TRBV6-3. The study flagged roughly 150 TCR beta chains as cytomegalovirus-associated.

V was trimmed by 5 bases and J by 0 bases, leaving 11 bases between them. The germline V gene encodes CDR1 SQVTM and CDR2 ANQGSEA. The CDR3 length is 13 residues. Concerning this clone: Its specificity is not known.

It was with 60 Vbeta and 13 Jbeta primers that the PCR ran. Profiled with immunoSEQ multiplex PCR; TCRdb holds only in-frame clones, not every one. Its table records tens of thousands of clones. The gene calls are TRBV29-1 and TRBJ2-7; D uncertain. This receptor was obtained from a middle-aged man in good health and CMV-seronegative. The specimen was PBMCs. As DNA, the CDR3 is TGCAGCGTTCTGACACAAAACTCCTACGAGCAGTACTTC. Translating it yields CSVLTQNSYEQYF.